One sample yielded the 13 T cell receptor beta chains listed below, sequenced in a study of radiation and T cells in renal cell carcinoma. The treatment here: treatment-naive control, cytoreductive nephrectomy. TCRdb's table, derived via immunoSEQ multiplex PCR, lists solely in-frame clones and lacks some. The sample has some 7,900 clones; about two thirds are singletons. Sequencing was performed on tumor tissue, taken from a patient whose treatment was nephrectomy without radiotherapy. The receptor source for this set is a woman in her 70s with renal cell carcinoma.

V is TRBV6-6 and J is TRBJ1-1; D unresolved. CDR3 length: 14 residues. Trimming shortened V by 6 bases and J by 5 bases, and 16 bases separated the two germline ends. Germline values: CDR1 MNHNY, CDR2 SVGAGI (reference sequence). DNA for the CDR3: TGTGCCAGCAGGGGCGTGGGCCCGAGGACTGAAGCTTTCTTT. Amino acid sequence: CASRGVGPRTEAFF.

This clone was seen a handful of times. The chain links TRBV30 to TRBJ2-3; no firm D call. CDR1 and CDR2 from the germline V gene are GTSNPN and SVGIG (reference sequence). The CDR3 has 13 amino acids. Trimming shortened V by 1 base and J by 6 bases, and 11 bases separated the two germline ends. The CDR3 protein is CAWSGVGVDTQYF. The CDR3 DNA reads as TGTGCCTGGAGTGGGGTCGGCGTTGATACGCAGTATTTT.

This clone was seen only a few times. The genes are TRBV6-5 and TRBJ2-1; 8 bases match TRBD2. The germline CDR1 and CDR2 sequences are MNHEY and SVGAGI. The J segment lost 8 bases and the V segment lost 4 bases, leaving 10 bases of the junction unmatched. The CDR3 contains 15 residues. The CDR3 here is CASSSAGGGSYEQFF. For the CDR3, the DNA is TGTGCCAGCAGTTCCGCGGGGGGCGGGTCTTATGAGCAGTTCTTC.

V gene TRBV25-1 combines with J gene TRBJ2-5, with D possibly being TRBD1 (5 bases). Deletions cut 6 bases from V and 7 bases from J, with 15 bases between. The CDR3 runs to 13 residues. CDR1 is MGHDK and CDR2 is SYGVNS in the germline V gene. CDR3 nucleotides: TGTGCCAGCAGCGAAGGGGTGAGAGGGACCCAGTACTTC. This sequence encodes CASSEGVRGTQYF.

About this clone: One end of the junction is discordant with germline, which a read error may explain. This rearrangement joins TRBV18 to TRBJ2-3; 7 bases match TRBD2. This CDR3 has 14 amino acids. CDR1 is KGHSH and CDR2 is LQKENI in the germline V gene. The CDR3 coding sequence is TGTGCCAGCTCCGGACTAGTGAGCATAGATACGCAGTATTTT. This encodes CASSGLVSIDTQYF.

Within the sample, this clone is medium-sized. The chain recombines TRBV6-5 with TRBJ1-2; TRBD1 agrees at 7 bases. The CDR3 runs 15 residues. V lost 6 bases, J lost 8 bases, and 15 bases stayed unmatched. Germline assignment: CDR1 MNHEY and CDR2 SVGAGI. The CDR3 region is CASSQQGPLLSGYTF. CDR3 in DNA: TGTGCCAGCAGCCAACAGGGGCCCCTCCTTAGCGGCTACACCTTC.

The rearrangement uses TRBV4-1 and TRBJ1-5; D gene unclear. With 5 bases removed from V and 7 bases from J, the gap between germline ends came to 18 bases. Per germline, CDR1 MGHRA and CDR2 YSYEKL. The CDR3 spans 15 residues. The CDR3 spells CASSSLTGAKQPQHF. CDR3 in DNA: TGCGCCAGCAGCAGTCTGACGGGCGCAAAACAGCCCCAGCATTTT.

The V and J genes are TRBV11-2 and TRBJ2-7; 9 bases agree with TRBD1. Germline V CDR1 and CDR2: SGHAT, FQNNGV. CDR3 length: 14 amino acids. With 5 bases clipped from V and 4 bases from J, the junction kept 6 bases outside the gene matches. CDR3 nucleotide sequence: TGTGCCAGCAGCCAGGAGACAGGGGGGTACGAGCAGTACTTC. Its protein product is CASSQETGGYEQYF.

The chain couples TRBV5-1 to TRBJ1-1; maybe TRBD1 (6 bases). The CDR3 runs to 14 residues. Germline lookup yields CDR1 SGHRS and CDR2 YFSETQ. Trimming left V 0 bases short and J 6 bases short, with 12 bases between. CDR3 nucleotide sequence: TGCGCCAGCAGCTTGGGTCCCGAGGGGGCTGAAGCTTTCTTT. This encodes CASSLGPEGAEAFF. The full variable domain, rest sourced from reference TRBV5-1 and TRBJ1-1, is KAGVTQTPRYLIKTRGQQVTLSCSPISGHRSVSWYQQTPGQGLQFLFEYFSETQRNKGNFPGRFSGRQFSNSRSEMNVSTLELGDSALYLCASSLGPEGAEAFFGQGTRLTVV.

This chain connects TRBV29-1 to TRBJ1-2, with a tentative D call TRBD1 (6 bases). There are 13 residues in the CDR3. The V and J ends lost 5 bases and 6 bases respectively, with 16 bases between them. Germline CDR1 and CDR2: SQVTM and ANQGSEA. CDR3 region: CSVPTQGWNGYTF. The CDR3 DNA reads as TGCAGCGTTCCCACCCAGGGGTGGAATGGCTACACCTTC.

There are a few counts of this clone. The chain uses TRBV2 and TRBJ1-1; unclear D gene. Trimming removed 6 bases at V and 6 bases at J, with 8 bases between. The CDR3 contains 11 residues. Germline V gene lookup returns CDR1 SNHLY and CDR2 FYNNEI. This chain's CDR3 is CASSDLPEAFF. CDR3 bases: TGTGCCAGCAGCGATCTCCCTGAAGCTTTCTTT.

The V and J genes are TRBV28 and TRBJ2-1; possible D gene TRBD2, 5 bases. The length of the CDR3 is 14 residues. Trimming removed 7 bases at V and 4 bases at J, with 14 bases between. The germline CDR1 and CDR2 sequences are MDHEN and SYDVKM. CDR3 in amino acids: CASKGGRGYNEQFF. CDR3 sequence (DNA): TGTGCCAGCAAAGGAGGACGGGGATACAATGAGCAGTTCTTC.

CDR3: CASRSGGAGGELFF. CDR3 nucleotide sequence: TGTGCCAGTAGGAGCGGGGGGGCCGGCGGGGAGCTGTTTTTT. The V gene is TRBV19, the J gene TRBJ2-2; the match to TRBD2 covers 10 bases. This CDR3 comprises 14 residues. The trim removed 6 bases at V and 7 bases at J, leaving 5 bases unmatched. Looked up from germline, CDR1 is LNHDA and CDR2 is SQIVND (reference sequence). The variable domain in full, completed from reference TRBV19 and TRBJ2-2, reads DGGITQSPKYLFRKEGQNVTLSCEQNLNHDAMYWYRQDPGQGLRLIYYSQIVNDFQKGDIAEGYSVSREKKESFPLTVTSAQKNPTAFYLCASRSGGAGGELFFGEGSRLTVL.